This is a list of T cell receptor beta chains from one sample in a study of cytomegalovirus exposure and HLA in healthy donors. Generated by immunoSEQ multiplex PCR, the TCRdb table keeps only in-frame clones and is missing some. The sample lists about 160,000 clones; roughly 80% were seen once. The sample comprised PBMCs. The receptors shown here come from a man aged 30 to 45 in good health and CMV-seropositive. Each CDR3 is given with its conserved first and last residue. D genes are given only for firm matches. Rows give clone size only sometimes, using once, few, many, or a class for an expanded clone.

v_gene,abundance,j_gene,d_gene,CDR3nt,CDR3aa
TRBV21-1,-,TRBJ2-6,-,TGTGCCAGCAGCAAAGGGCAGGTCTCTGGGGCCAACGTCCTGACTTTC,CASSKGQVSGANVLTF
TRBV28,-,TRBJ1-2,-,TGTGCCAGCAGTTTATCAGGGCTTCCTGGCTACACCTTC,CASSLSGLPGYTF
TRBV4-1,-,TRBJ2-1,TRBD1,TGCGCCAGCAGCCAAGGAGCTAGGGGGCACAATGAGCAGTTCTTC,CASSQGARGHNEQFF
TRBV5-1,-,TRBJ1-1,-,TGCGCCAGCAGTTATTTGACAGGACAAGTCACTGAAGCTTTCTTT,CASSYLTGQVTEAFF
TRBV7-9,-,TRBJ2-1,-,TGTGCCAGCAGCCGGCAGGGGAGCTCCTACAATGAGCAGTTCTTC,CASSRQGSSYNEQFF
TRBV28,-,TRBJ2-2,-,TGTGCCAGCAGTTTACTCCGGGGGACCGGGGAGCTGTTTTTT,CASSLLRGTGELFF
TRBV9,-,TRBJ1-1,TRBD1,TGTGCCAGCAGCCCAGGGGGGTTGAACACTGAAGCTTTCTTT,CASSPGGLNTEAFF
TRBV30,-,TRBJ2-7,-,TGTGCCTGGAGTGTAGCCTCTGTCCCGGGGGCCTACGAGCAGTACTTC,CAWSVASVPGAYEQYF
TRBV11-3,-,TRBJ2-5,-,TGTGCCAGCAGTGAACCAGGGATGGAGACCCAGTACTTC,CASSEPGMETQYF
TRBV4-3,few,TRBJ1-6,-,TGCGCCAGCAGCCAAAACGAGGGATTCTCTAATTCACCCCTCCACTTT,CASSQNEGFSNSPLHF
TRBV19,-,TRBJ2-3,-,TGTGCCAGTAGTCCGGACAAACGAGATACGCAGTATTTT,CASSPDKRDTQYF
TRBV6-4,-,TRBJ1-1,-,TGTGCCAGCAGTCGCAGGGGTGGAACTGAAGCTTTCTTT,CASSRRGGTEAFF
TRBV7-8,-,TRBJ2-7,TRBD2,TGTGCCAGCAGCCACCCGATGCGAGCGGGGAGCTCCTACGAGCAGTACTTC,CASSHPMRAGSSYEQYF
TRBV25-1,-,TRBJ1-6,-,TGTGCCAGCAGTCCTACGGGAGGGAATTCACCCCTCCACTTT,CASSPTGGNSPLHF
TRBV28,-,TRBJ2-7,-,TGTGCCAGCAGTTCGTCCGGGAACGAGCAGTACTTC,CASSSSGNEQYF
TRBV30,few,TRBJ1-1,-,TGTGCCTTGGTTTTGGGACACGGAGTTTCTGAAGCTTTCTTT,CALVLGHGVSEAFF
TRBV27,-,TRBJ1-6,-,TGTGCCAGCAGTTTAAGAGACTATAATTCACCCCTCCACTTT,CASSLRDYNSPLHF
TRBV4-1,few,TRBJ2-3,TRBD2,TGCGCCAGCAGCCAAGATCCCCGCGGGGCGGGGGGCACAGATACGCAGTATTTT,CASSQDPRGAGGTDTQYF
TRBV6-1,-,TRBJ1-2,-,TGTGCCAGCAAGGAAGGTTCTGGACTTTTCGTCTACACCTTC,CASKEGSGLFVYTF
TRBV28,-,TRBJ1-2,-,TGTGCCAGCAGCCAGACCCCAGGGTTCGACGGCTACACCTTC,CASSQTPGFDGYTF
TRBV11-2,-,TRBJ1-2,TRBD1,TGTGCCAGCAGCTCCGTGAGGGGGCGCGCCTATGGCTACACCTTC,CASSSVRGRAYGYTF
TRBV7-2,once,TRBJ1-2,TRBD1,TGTGCCAGCAGCGTAGGAGGGACAGCCTTCGGGGGCTACACCTTC,CASSVGGTAFGGYTF
TRBV6-5,-,TRBJ2-7,TRBD1,TGTGCCAGCAGCCCTGACAGGGTAATTTACGAGCAGTACTTC,CASSPDRVIYEQYF
TRBV5-4,-,TRBJ2-3,-,TGTGCCAGCAGCTTGGCCCGGACTAGCACAGATACGCAGTATTTT,CASSLARTSTDTQYF
TRBV10-3,-,TRBJ2-2,-,TGTGCCATCAGTGAGTCTTATCGTACCGGGGAGCTGTTTTTT,CAISESYRTGELFF
TRBV28,-,TRBJ1-5,TRBD1,TGTGCCAGCAGTTTTGGGAGGGGCAGGGGGCTCCCATATAGCAATCAGCCCCAGCATTTT,CASSFGRGRGLPYSNQPQHF
TRBV19,-,TRBJ2-4,TRBD1,TGTGCCAGTAGTATGGGACAGGGGAGTGACATTCAGTACTTC,CASSMGQGSDIQYF
TRBV5-1,-,TRBJ2-5,TRBD2,TGCGCCAGCAGCACCGGGACTAGTTCCCAAGAGACCCAGTACTTC,CASSTGTSSQETQYF
TRBV25-1,-,TRBJ1-4,TRBD1,TGTGCCAGCAGTGATGGCAGGGGGTATGAAAAACTGTTTTTT,CASSDGRGYEKLFF
TRBV5-4,few,TRBJ2-7,TRBD2,TGTGCCAGCAGCTGGGGCGGGAGCTCCTACGAGCAGTACTTC,CASSWGGSSYEQYF
TRBV7-7,once,TRBJ2-5,TRBD2,TGTGCCAGCGGGAGGGGAGAGACCCAGTACTTC,CASGRGETQYF
TRBV7-2,few,TRBJ2-3,TRBD1,TGTGCCAGCAGCCGACAGGGAAGTAGCACAGATACGCAGTATTTT,CASSRQGSSTDTQYF
TRBV4-1,-,TRBJ2-4,TRBD1,TGCGCCAGCAGCCAAGCTCGCCAGGGGGCAATTTTGTACGGCAAAAACATTCAGTACTTC,CASSQARQGAILYGKNIQYF
TRBV7-9,-,TRBJ2-4,TRBD1,TGTGCCAGCAGCCCAGACAGGGCCCAGTACTTC,CASSPDRAQYF
TRBV29-1,-,TRBJ2-2,-,TGCAGCGTTGTACACGGGGAGACCGGGGAGCTGTTTTTT,CSVVHGETGELFF
TRBV27,-,TRBJ2-3,-,TGTGCCAGCAGTACAGGACAGTTTGGGGGGGGAGGCACAGATACGCAGTATTTT,CASSTGQFGGGGTDTQYF
TRBV4-1,few,TRBJ2-5,TRBD1,TGCGCCAGCAGCCAAGAAACAGGGGGGTACGAGACCCAGTACTTC,CASSQETGGYETQYF
TRBV4-3,-,TRBJ2-3,TRBD2,TGCGCCAGCAGTAAAGCGGGGCGGACAGATACGCAGTATTTT,CASSKAGRTDTQYF
TRBV27,-,TRBJ2-2,-,TGTGCCAGCAGTCTCAACAGGGAAGGGAACACCGGGGAGCTGTTTTTT,CASSLNREGNTGELFF
TRBV6-4,few,TRBJ2-5,TRBD2,TGTGCCAGTCGTCCTAGCGGGGAAGAGACCCAGTACTTC,CASRPSGEETQYF
TRBV4-1,-,TRBJ1-3,-,TGCGCCAGCAGCCCAGAGAGCTCTGGAAACACCATATATTTT,CASSPESSGNTIYF
TRBV5-1,-,TRBJ2-1,TRBD2,TGCGCCAGCAGCTTGGGTCTAGCGGGCTCCTACAATGAGCAGTTCTTC,CASSLGLAGSYNEQFF
TRBV9,-,TRBJ2-3,-,TGTGCCAGCAGCAGGACTGGGGCGCAGTATTTT,CASSRTGAQYF
TRBV5-4,-,TRBJ2-3,-,TGTGCCAGCAGCTTGAACGTAGCAGATACGCAGTATTTT,CASSLNVADTQYF
TRBV28,-,TRBJ2-7,-,TGTGCCAGCACGGGATGGGCACAGGGCCACTACGAGCAGTACTTC,CASTGWAQGHYEQYF
TRBV9,-,TRBJ2-5,-,TGTGCCAGCAGCGTCGACAATTACCTTGGAGAGACCCAGTACTTC,CASSVDNYLGETQYF
TRBV9,once,TRBJ2-7,TRBD2,TGTGCCAGCAGCCATGGGACTAGCCCTACCTACGAGCAGTACTTC,CASSHGTSPTYEQYF
TRBV28,-,TRBJ2-5,TRBD2,TGTGCCAGCAGTTGGGGGCTAGCGGGAGAATATTTAGAGACCCAGTACTTC,CASSWGLAGEYLETQYF
TRBV9,-,TRBJ1-2,-,TGTGCCAGCAGCTTAGGAGGTGTCGGTGGCTACACCTTC,CASSLGGVGGYTF
TRBV5-4,few,TRBJ2-3,TRBD1,TGTGCCAGCAGCGCGGGACAGGGGGCTGGAGATACGCAGTATTTT,CASSAGQGAGDTQYF
TRBV29-1,-,TRBJ2-3,TRBD1,TGCAGCCCCCATCAGGGGGAACCCCCCCCAGATACGCAGTATTTT,CSPHQGEPPPDTQYF
TRBV5-1,few,TRBJ2-1,-,TGCGCCAGCAGCTTGGTTGCGGGGTATCGAGATGAGCAGTTCTTC,CASSLVAGYRDEQFF